This TCR beta chain originates from a study of blood T cell repertoires in COVID-19. Study overall: The samples span acute and convalescent COVID-19 from the United States, Italy and Spain. Sources were T cells, B-cell-depleted T cells, or PBMCs; the material itself was cDNA or gDNA.

Germline CDR1 and CDR2: MNHEY and SVGEGT. Trimming removed 5 bases at V and 2 bases at J, with 10 bases between. The CDR3 has 13 amino acids. Measured with immunoSEQ multiplex PCR; TCRdb has only the in-frame clones, and not every one. The sample gives some 200,000 clones, around 83% of which show up once; 1.4% is in the top ten. The gene calls are TRBV6-2 or TRBV6-3 and TRBJ2-7, with TRBD1 as a possible D gene (6 bases). The sample comprised peripheral blood. The source of this sequence is a woman aged 40 to 55 who had recovered from COVID-19. For the CDR3, the DNA is TGTGCCAGCAGTAAGACAGGAACCTACGAGCAGTACTTC. Its protein is CASSKTGTYEQYF.